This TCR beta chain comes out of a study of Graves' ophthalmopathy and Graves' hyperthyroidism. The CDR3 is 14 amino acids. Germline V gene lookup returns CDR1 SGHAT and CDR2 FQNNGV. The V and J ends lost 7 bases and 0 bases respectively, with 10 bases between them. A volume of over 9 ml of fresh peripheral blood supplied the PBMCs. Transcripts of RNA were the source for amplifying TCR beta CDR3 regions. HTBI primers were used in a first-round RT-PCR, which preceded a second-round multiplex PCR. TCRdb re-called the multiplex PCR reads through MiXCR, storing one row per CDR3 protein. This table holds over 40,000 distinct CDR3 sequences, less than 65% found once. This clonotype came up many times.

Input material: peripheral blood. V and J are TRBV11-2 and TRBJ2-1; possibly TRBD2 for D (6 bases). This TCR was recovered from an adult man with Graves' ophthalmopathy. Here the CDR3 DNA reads TGTGCCAGCAAAAGGGACTTCTCCTACAATGAGCAGTTCTTC. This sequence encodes CASKRDFSYNEQFF.